The source of this TCR beta chain is a study of T cell changes during pregnancy in multiple sclerosis. CDR3 length: 13 residues. The germline CDR1 and CDR2 sequences are MDHEN and SYDVKM. Trimming shortened V by 2 bases and J by 3 bases, and 8 bases separated the two germline ends. Profiling relied on immunoSEQ multiplex PCR, and the TCRdb table lists in-frame clones only, not all of them. Here the sample spans tens of thousands of clones, over 85% being singletons. V gene TRBV28 combines with J gene TRBJ2-7; D is unresolved. This clonotype was obtained from a female donor in good health, enrolled as a control in a pregnancy study. Here the sequenced sample was peripheral blood, taken after pregnancy. CDR3 residues: CASSLDGDYEQYF. In DNA form, the CDR3 reads TGTGCCAGCAGTTTAGATGGAGACTACGAGCAGTACTTC.